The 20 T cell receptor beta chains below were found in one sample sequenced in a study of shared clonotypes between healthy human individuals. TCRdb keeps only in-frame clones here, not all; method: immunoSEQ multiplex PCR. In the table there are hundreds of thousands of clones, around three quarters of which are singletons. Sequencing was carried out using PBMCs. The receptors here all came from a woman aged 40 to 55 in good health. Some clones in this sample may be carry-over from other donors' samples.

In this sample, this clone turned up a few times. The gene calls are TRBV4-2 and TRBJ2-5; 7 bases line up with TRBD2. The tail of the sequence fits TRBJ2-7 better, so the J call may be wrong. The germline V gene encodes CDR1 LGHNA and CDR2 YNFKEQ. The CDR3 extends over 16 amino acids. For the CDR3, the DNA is TGTGCCAGCAGCCAAGAGCTAGCGGTTAACTCCTACGAGCAGTACTTC. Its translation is CASSQELAVNSYEQYF.

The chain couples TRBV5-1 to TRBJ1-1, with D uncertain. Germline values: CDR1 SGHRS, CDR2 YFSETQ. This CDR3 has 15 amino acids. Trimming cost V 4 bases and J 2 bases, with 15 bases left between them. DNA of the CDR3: TGCGCCAGCAGCGCTCACGGAGCCCCAAACACTGAAGCTTTCTTT. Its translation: CASSAHGAPNTEAFF. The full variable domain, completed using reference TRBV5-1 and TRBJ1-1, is KAGVTQTPRYLIKTRGQQVTLSCSPISGHRSVSWYQQTPGQGLQFLFEYFSETQRNKGNFPGRFSGRQFSNSRSEMNVSTLELGDSALYLCASSAHGAPNTEAFFGQGTRLTVV.

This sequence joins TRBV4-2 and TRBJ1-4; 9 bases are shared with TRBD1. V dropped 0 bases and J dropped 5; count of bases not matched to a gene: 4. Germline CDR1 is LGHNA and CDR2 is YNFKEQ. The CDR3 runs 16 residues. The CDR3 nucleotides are TGTGCCAGCAGCCAAGATCCCGGACAGGGGAATGAAAAACTGTTTTTT. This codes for CASSQDPGQGNEKLFF.

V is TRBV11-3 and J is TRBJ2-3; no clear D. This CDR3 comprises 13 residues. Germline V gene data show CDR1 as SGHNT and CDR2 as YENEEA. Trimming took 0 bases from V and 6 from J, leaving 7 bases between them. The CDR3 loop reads CASSLDPSDTQYF. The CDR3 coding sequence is TGTGCCAGCAGCTTAGACCCTTCGGATACGCAGTATTTT.

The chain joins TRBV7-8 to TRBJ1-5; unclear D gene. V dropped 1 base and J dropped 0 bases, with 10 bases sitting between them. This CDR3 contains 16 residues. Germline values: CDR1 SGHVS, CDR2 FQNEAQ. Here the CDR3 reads CASSLGESISNQPQHF. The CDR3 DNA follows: TGTGCCAGCAGCTTAGGAGAATCCATTAGCAATCAGCCCCAGCATTTT.

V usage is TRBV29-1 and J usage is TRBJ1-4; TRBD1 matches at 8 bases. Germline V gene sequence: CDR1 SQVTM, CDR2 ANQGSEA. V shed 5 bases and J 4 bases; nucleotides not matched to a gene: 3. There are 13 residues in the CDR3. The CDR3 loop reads CSVTTGGNEKLFF. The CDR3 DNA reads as TGCAGCGTTACTACAGGGGGTAATGAAAAACTGTTTTTT.

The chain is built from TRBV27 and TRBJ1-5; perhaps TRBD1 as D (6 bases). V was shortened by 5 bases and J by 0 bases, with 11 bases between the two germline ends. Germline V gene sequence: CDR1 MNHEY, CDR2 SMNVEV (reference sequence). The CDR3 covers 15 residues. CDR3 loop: CASSPRTDSNQPQHF. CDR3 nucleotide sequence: TGTGCCAGCAGTCCGAGGACAGATAGCAATCAGCCCCAGCATTTT.

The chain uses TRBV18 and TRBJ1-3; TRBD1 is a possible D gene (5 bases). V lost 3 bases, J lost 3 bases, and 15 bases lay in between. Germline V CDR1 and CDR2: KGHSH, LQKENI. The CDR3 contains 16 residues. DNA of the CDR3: TGTGCCAGCTCACCTCAACCCATAAGGGGTGGAAACACCATATATTTT. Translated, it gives CASSPQPIRGGNTIYF. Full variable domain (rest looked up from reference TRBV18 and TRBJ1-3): NAGVMQNPRHLVRRRGQEARLRCSPMKGHSHVYWYRQLPEEGLKFMVYLQKENIIDESGMPKERFSAEFPKEGPSILRIQQVVRGDSAAYFCASSPQPIRGGNTIYFGEGSWLTVV.

Here the CDR3 DNA reads TGTGCCAGCAGTTTATCCAGGGGGCGGTCCCCGGACCCTGAAGCTTTCTTT. As protein: CASSLSRGRSPDPEAFF. The chain employs TRBV28 and TRBJ1-1; TRBD1 aligns across 8 bases. This CDR3 contains 17 residues. Germline V gene sequence: CDR1 MDHEN, CDR2 SYDVKM. J lost 6 bases, V lost 1 base, and 13 bases had no gene match. Combining the CDR3 with reference TRBV28 and TRBJ1-1 gives the whole variable domain DVKVTQSSRYLVKRTGEKVFLECVQDMDHENMFWYRQDPGLGLRLIYFSYDVKMKEKGDIPEGYSVSREKKERFSLILESASTNQTSMYLCASSLSRGRSPDPEAFFGQGTRLTVV.

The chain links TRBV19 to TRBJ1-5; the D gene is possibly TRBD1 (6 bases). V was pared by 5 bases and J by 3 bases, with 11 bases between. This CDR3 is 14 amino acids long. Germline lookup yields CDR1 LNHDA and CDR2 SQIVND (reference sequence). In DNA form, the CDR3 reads TGTGCCAGTAGTTACGGACAGCCCAATCAGCCCCAGCATTTT. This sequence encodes CASSYGQPNQPQHF.

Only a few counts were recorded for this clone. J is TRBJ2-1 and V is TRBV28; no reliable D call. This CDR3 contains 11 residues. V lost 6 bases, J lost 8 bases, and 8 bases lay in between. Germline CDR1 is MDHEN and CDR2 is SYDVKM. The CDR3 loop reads CASRSWDEQFF. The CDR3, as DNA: TGTGCCAGCAGGAGTTGGGATGAGCAGTTCTTC. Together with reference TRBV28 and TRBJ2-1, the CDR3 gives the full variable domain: DVKVTQSSRYLVKRTGEKVFLECVQDMDHENMFWYRQDPGLGLRLIYFSYDVKMKEKGDIPEGYSVSREKKERFSLILESASTNQTSMYLCASRSWDEQFFGPGTRLTVL.

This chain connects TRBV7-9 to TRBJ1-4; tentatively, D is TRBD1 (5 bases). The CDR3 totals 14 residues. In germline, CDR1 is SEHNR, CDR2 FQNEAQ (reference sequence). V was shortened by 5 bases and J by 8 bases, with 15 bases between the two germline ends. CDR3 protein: CASSRPGTAEKLFF. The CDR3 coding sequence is TGTGCCAGCAGCCGACCGGGGACCGCGGAAAAACTGTTTTTT.

CDR3 coding DNA: TGTGCCAGCAGTTACTCAGGGACAGGGGATGGAAAACTGTTTTTT. It specifies CASSYSGTGDGKLFF. The V and J genes are TRBV6-5 and TRBJ1-4; 10 positions agree with TRBD1. This CDR3 contains 15 residues. V trimming: 0 bases; J trimming: 10 bases; junction bases outside the gene matches: 5. Per germline, CDR1 MNHEY and CDR2 SVGAGI.

CDR3 in DNA: TGTGCCAGCAGTGTTAGTGCCGCCATCAGTGGGGAGCTGTTTTTT. It translates to CASSVSAAISGELFF. The chain has TRBV6-4 and TRBJ2-2; D gene uncertain. V gave up 4 bases and J gave up 8 bases, with 17 bases separating them. CDR1 MRHNA and CDR2 SNTAGT come from the germline V gene. CDR3 length: 15 residues.

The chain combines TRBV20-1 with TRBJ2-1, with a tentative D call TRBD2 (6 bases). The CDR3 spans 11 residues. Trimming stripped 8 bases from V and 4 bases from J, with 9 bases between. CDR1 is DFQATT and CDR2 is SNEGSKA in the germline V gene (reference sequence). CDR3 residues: CSSREYNEQFF. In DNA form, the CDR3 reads TGCAGTTCGCGGGAATACAATGAGCAGTTCTTC.

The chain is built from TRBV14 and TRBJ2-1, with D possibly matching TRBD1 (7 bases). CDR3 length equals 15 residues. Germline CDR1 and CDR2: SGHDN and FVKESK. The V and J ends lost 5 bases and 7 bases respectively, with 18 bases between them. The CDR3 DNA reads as TGTGCCAGCAGCTTGGTCAGGGGGGCTCCAAATGAGCAGTTCTTC. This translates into CASSLVRGAPNEQFF.

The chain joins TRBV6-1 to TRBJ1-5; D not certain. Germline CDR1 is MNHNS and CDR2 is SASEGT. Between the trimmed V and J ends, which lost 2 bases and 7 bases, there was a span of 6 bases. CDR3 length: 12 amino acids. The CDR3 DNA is TGTGCCAGCAGTGAACCAAGACAGCCCCAGCATTTT. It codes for CASSEPRQPQHF.

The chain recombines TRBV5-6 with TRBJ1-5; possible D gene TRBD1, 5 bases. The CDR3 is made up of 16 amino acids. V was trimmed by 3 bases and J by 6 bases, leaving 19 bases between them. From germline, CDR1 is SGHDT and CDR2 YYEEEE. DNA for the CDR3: TGTGCCAGCAGCTCCGGGGCCCTCGGTTGGGGTCAGCCCCAGCATTTT. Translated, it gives CASSSGALGWGQPQHF.

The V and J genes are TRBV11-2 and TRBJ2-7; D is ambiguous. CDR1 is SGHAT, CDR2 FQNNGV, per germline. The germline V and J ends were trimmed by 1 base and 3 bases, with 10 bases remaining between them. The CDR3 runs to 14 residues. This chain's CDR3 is CASSLAVPNYEQYF. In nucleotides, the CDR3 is TGTGCCAGCAGCTTAGCAGTGCCAAACTACGAGCAGTACTTC.

The CDR3 is CASSQGQGMTATEAFF. CDR3 DNA: TGTGCCAGCAGCCAGGGACAGGGAATGACGGCGACTGAAGCTTTCTTT. The rearrangement uses TRBV5-4 and TRBJ1-1; 9 positions match TRBD1. The CDR3 totals 16 residues. Germline V lookup: CDR1 SGHNT, CDR2 YYREEE (reference sequence). After removal of 4 bases from V and 5 bases from J, the junction contained 12 bases not matched to a gene.